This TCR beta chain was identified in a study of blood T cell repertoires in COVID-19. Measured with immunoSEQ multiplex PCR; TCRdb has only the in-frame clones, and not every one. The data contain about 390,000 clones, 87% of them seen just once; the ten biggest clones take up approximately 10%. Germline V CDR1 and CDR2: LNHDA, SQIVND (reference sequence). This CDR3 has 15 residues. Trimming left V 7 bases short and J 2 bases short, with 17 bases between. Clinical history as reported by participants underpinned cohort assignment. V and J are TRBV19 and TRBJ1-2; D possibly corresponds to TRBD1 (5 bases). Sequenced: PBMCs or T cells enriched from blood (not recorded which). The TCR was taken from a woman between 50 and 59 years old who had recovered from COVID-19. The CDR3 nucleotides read TGTGCCAGTACCCCTGGGGGGTTAGGGAACTATGGCTACACCTTC. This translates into CASTPGGLGNYGYTF.